These 15 T cell receptor beta chains were sequenced from one sample in a study of shared clonotypes between healthy human individuals (dated by TCRdb to the early 2020s). Library construction relied on the immunoSEQ multiplex PCR assay. TCRdb stores this immuneACCESS table with in-frame sequences only. Part of the clones is absent; in the studies checked, under half of the shortfall reflects unresolved V genes, and no reason is known for the rest. Present in this sample are fewer than 600,000 clones, over 60% of which were seen just once. The top ten hold around 12% of the sample. Material for sequencing was PBMCs. The receptors were gathered from a middle-aged woman in good health. Some clones in this sample may be carry-over from other donors' samples.

Comment on this clone: Just one base apart from a much larger clone, this may be a read error. The chain has TRBV30 and TRBJ2-7; D remains unclear. Trimming removed 2 bases from V and 5 bases from J, with 7 bases in between. The germline gives CDR1 GTSNPN, CDR2 SVGIG (reference sequence). The CDR3 contains 11 residues. This CDR3 reads CAWSTHDEQYF. The CDR3 DNA follows: TGTGCCTGGAGTACCCACGACGAGCAGTACTTC.

There are many counts of this clone. This chain links TRBV19 with TRBJ1-3, with TRBD1 matching over 7 bases. With 2 bases clipped from V and 0 bases from J, the junction kept 4 bases outside the gene matches. This CDR3 contains 16 residues. Germline V gene lookup returns CDR1 LNHDA and CDR2 SQIVND (reference sequence). DNA of the CDR3: TGTGCCAGTAGTATATCCGGGACAGACTCTGGAAACACCATATATTTT. Translating gives CASSISGTDSGNTIYF. The full variable domain, in which reference TRBV19 and TRBJ1-3 provide the parts outside the CDR3, is DGGITQSPKYLFRKEGQNVTLSCEQNLNHDAMYWYRQDPGQGLRLIYYSQIVNDFQKGDIAEGYSVSREKKESFPLTVTSAQKNPTAFYLCASSISGTDSGNTIYFGEGSWLTVV.

The chain joins TRBV28 to TRBJ1-1, with D perhaps TRBD1 (6 bases). From germline, CDR1 is MDHEN and CDR2 SYDVKM. CDR3 length: 14 residues. V was shortened by 6 bases and J by 0 bases, with 11 bases between the two germline ends. CDR3 amino acids: CASRGGAVNTEAFF. CDR3 coding DNA: TGTGCCAGCAGGGGGGGGGCGGTGAACACTGAAGCTTTCTTT.

This clone came up a few times. This sequence joins TRBV11-2 and TRBJ1-1; D call uncertain. The CDR3 has 12 amino acids. The V end lost 5 bases, the J end lost 1 base, and 5 bases lay between the germline ends. CDR1 and CDR2 (germline): SGHAT, FQNNGV. Written as DNA, the CDR3 is TGTGCCAGCAGCACGGCGAACACTGAAGCTTTCTTT. Protein product: CASSTANTEAFF.

This chain connects TRBV14 to TRBJ2-3; D not resolved. CDR1 is SGHDN and CDR2 is FVKESK in the germline V gene. This CDR3 region has 11 residues. The ends were cut back, 3 bases at V and 6 bases at J, with 4 bases in the middle. DNA for the CDR3: TGTGCCAGCAGCCATTTGGATACGCAGTATTTT. Its translation: CASSHLDTQYF.

This clone was seen repeatedly, ten times or more. The chain combines TRBV28 with TRBJ2-3; perhaps TRBD1 as D (5 bases). CDR3 length equals 14 residues. The germline CDR1 and CDR2 sequences are MDHEN and SYDVKM. The ends were cut back, 5 bases at V and 3 bases at J, with 12 bases in the middle. CDR3 protein: CASSLETATDTQYF. The CDR3 region has the DNA TGTGCCAGCAGTCTAGAGACAGCGACAGATACGCAGTATTTT.

Only a few counts were recorded for this clone. The V gene is TRBV19, the J gene TRBJ2-1; tentatively, D is TRBD1 or TRBD2 (5 bases each). V was pared by 11 bases and J by 4 bases, with 12 bases between. The CDR3 has 12 amino acids. The V gene's germline CDR1 is LNHDA and CDR2 SQIVND (reference sequence). The CDR3 protein is CAPPGLYNEQFF. The CDR3 DNA is TGTGCCCCCCCGGGGCTTTACAATGAGCAGTTCTTC.

V gene TRBV29-1 combines with J gene TRBJ2-3, with D unclear. Germline lookup yields CDR1 SQVTM and CDR2 ANQGSEA. The CDR3 has 14 residues. The germline V and J ends were trimmed by 6 bases and 1 base, with 14 bases remaining between them. CDR3 DNA sequence: TGCAGCGTCCGGACGGATCGGGGCACAGATACGCAGTATTTT. It is translated as CSVRTDRGTDTQYF.

V and J are TRBV4-1 and TRBJ2-3, with TRBD2 matching 9 bases. This CDR3 contains 16 residues. In germline, CDR1 is MGHRA, CDR2 YSYEKL. The V segment lost 0 bases and the J segment 2 bases; nucleotides outside the gene matches: 3. The CDR3: CASSQEGLANTDTQYF. CDR3 sequence (DNA): TGCGCCAGCAGCCAAGAAGGACTAGCGAACACAGATACGCAGTATTTT.

This chain links TRBV27 with TRBJ2-7, with 8 bases identical to TRBD2. The junction had 12 bases not matched to a gene; V was cut back by 3 bases and J by 2 bases. The CDR3 length is 17 residues. The germline gives CDR1 MNHEY, CDR2 SMNVEV (reference sequence). CDR3 amino acids: CASSLRFAGGTPYEQYF. The CDR3 bases are TGTGCCAGCAGTTTGCGGTTTGCGGGGGGTACTCCCTACGAGCAGTACTTC.

The table lists this clone with a count of one. This chain links TRBV9 with TRBJ2-1, with TRBD2 matching 8 bases. Germline CDR1 reads SGDLS; CDR2 reads YYNGEE. V was clipped by 0 bases and J by 8 bases; unmatched bases: 4. CDR3 length: 14 residues. CDR3 sequence (DNA): TGTGCCAGCAGCGTAGTGGCGGGAGGTGATGAGCAGTTCTTC. Encoded protein: CASSVVAGGDEQFF.

V is TRBV7-6 and J is TRBJ1-2, with D maybe TRBD1 (5 bases). This CDR3 spans 14 amino acids. Per the germline V gene, CDR1 is SGHVS and CDR2 is FNYEAQ. Between the trimmed V and J ends, which lost 2 bases and 2 bases, there was a span of 9 bases. In DNA, the CDR3 is TGTGCCAGCAGCTTACAGGGATCGAACTATGGCTACACCTTC. It is translated as CASSLQGSNYGYTF. The whole variable domain, filled in from reference TRBV7-6 and TRBJ1-2, reads GAGVSQSPRYKVTKRGQDVALRCDPISGHVSLYWYRQALGQGPEFLTYFNYEAQQDKSGLPNDRFSAERPEGSISTLTIQRTEQRDSAMYRCASSLQGSNYGYTFGSGTRLTVV.

This clone was found a few times. The rearrangement joins TRBV28 to TRBJ2-6, with 9 bases lining up with TRBD2. Germline values: CDR1 MDHEN, CDR2 SYDVKM. This CDR3 has 18 amino acids. The J segment lost 0 bases and the V segment lost 2 bases, leaving 5 bases of the junction unmatched. The CDR3 DNA is TGTGCCAGCAGTTTACTCGCGGGAGGGTCCTCTGGGGCCAACGTCCTGACTTTC. Its protein is CASSLLAGGSSGANVLTF.

Comment on this clone: A much larger clone lies one base from this, so it may be a read error. Other DNA sequences in the same sample also yield this CDR3. This chain uses TRBV7-9 with TRBJ1-2, with a tentative D call TRBD1 (6 bases). The CDR3 runs 14 residues. Germline V lookup: CDR1 SEHNR, CDR2 FQNEAQ (reference sequence). V gave up 2 bases and J gave up 6 bases, with 13 bases separating them. CDR3 in amino acids: CASSLREGGNGYTF. As DNA, the CDR3 is TGTGCCAGCAGCTTACGAGAAGGGGGGAATGGCTACACCTTC.

This sequence joins TRBV9 and TRBJ2-5; perhaps TRBD1 as D (6 bases). Germline CDR1 is SGDLS and CDR2 is YYNGEE. The V end lost 7 bases, the J end lost 1 base, and 14 bases lay between the germline ends. This CDR3 region has 14 residues. The CDR3 is CASGAGQIQETQYF. In DNA, the CDR3 is TGTGCCAGCGGGGCAGGACAGATCCAAGAGACCCAGTACTTC.